The 28 T cell receptor beta chains listed next were all sequenced from one sample in a study of vaccination and CD4 T cells after COVID-19. The sample's treatment: 10-day PBMC culture with coronavirus spike peptide pools or control peptides (ViraFEST assay). According to the study, CD4+ T cells from the unexposed donor were gathered ahead of the COVID-19 pandemic (2011-2018). With the Oncomine TCR Beta short-read assay, DNA from cultured CD4+ T cells was sequenced. The template was genomic DNA from cultured CD4+ T cells. TCRdb ran MiXCR on the PCR reads and lists one entry per CDR3 protein. Among thousands of distinct CDR3 sequences, roughly 30% were seen once, and the ten largest hold roughly 25%. Their antigens are not known. Sequencing input: CD4+ T cells from blood, cultured in vitro. These receptors all stem from a human donor in good health.

The J gene is TRBJ2-1, the V gene TRBV20-1; TRBD1 matches 8 bases. The ends lost 3 bases at V and 8 bases at J; junction bases unmatched: 3. Germline-derived CDR1 and CDR2 are DFQATT and SNEGSKA (reference sequence). The CDR3 covers 12 residues. The CDR3 nucleotides read TGCAGTGCTAGCCTACAGGGGGATGAGCAGTTCTTC. It translates to CSASLQGDEQFF.

This clonotype was observed a few times. This chain links TRBV7-9 with TRBJ1-3, with D maybe TRBD1 (6 bases). The CDR3 runs 15 residues. Trimming removed 7 bases from V and 0 bases from J, with 13 bases in between. Per the germline V gene, CDR1 is SEHNR and CDR2 is FQNEAQ (reference sequence). The CDR3 DNA sequence: TGTGCCAGCACGAAGAGGGGGATCTCTGGAAACACCATATATTTT. It translates to CASTKRGISGNTIYF.

This clonotype was detected only a few times. The CDR3 DNA sequence: TGTGCCAGCAGCTTGGCCGGGGGGTATGGCTACACCTTC. Protein: CASSLAGGYGYTF. The chain employs TRBV5-4 and TRBJ1-2; D might be TRBD1 (5 bases). Germline CDR1 reads SGHNT; CDR2 reads YYREEE (reference sequence). The CDR3 is 13 amino acids. V was clipped by 0 bases and J by 5 bases, with 8 bases between them.

The chain combines TRBV2 with TRBJ2-5, with TRBD1 as a possible D gene (5 bases). V was clipped by 6 bases and J by 2 bases, with 10 bases between them. The CDR3 loop spans 13 amino acids. Germline lookup yields CDR1 SNHLY and CDR2 FYNNEI. The CDR3 spells CASSRQPQETQYF. CDR3 bases: TGTGCCAGCAGCCGACAGCCTCAAGAGACCCAGTACTTC.

V gene TRBV20-1 combines with J gene TRBJ1-5; 7 bases map to TRBD1. The germline gives CDR1 DFQATT, CDR2 SNEGSKA (reference sequence). The CDR3 totals 16 residues. After removal of 0 bases from V and 3 bases from J, the junction contained 8 bases not matched to a gene. DNA of the CDR3: TGCAGTGCTAGAGATCGATTGACAGGGACCAATCAGCCCCAGCATTTT. This codes for CSARDRLTGTNQPQHF.

V gene TRBV20-1 combines with J gene TRBJ1-2; a possible D gene is TRBD1 (5 bases). Germline CDR1 reads DFQATT; CDR2 reads SNEGSKA (reference sequence). The V end lost 1 base, the J end lost 7 bases, and 16 bases lay between the germline ends. The CDR3 is 14 residues long. Here the CDR3 DNA reads TGCAGTGCTAGAGGGGGGACTGATGTCGGTGGCTACACCTTC. Translation gives CSARGGTDVGGYTF.

The J gene is TRBJ2-7, the V gene TRBV14; 9 bases align to TRBD1. The V gene's germline CDR1 is SGHDN and CDR2 FVKESK. Trimming at V came to 5 bases and at J to 2 bases, leaving 7 bases not matched to a gene. The CDR3 contains 15 residues. CDR3 loop: CASSKPGQGAYEQYF. As DNA, the CDR3 is TGTGCCAGCAGCAAACCGGGACAGGGAGCCTACGAGCAGTACTTC.

This chain joins TRBV12-3 or TRBV12-4 and TRBJ2-5; 11 nucleotides align to TRBD2. The CDR3 sequence is 15 residues long. The ends lost 5 bases at V and 5 bases at J; junction bases unmatched: 7. CDR3 residues: CASSDQLAGDETQYF. CDR3 nucleotides: TGTGCCAGCAGTGACCAACTAGCGGGAGACGAGACCCAGTACTTC.

The chain has TRBV6-1 and TRBJ2-7, with D tentatively TRBD2 (6 bases). Germline lookup yields CDR1 MNHNS and CDR2 SASEGT. Trimming shortened V by 3 bases and J by 6 bases, and 12 bases separated the two germline ends. This CDR3 spans 13 amino acids. As DNA, the CDR3 is TGTGCCAGCAGTGAGGCCCTGGGGGGCGAGCAGTACTTC. This encodes CASSEALGGEQYF.

There are a few counts of this clonotype. This chain links TRBV6-2 or TRBV6-3 with TRBJ2-2; unclear D gene. This CDR3 is 13 amino acids long. With 2 bases removed from V and 3 bases from J, the gap between germline ends came to 4 bases. CDR1 is MNHEY and CDR2 is SVGEGT in the germline V gene. CDR3 coding DNA: TGTGCCAGCAGTTACAGGGACACCGGGGAGCTGTTTTTT. This gives the protein CASSYRDTGELFF.

This clonotype was detected a few times. The CDR3 reads CATSRPTWTGEAFF. CDR3 coding DNA: TGTGCCACCAGCAGACCAACCTGGACGGGAGAAGCTTTCTTT. This chain connects TRBV15 to TRBJ1-1; the D is unclear. The CDR3 loop spans 14 amino acids. CDR1 is LNHNV, CDR2 YYDKDF, per germline (reference sequence). The V gene lost 2 bases and the J gene lost 8 bases, with 15 bases spanning the gap.

This clonotype was seen more than once but under ten times. The chain employs TRBV10-3 and TRBJ2-7; 9 bases map to TRBD1. The junction had 3 bases not matched to a gene; V was cut back by 5 bases and J by 1 base. CDR1 is ENHRY and CDR2 is SYGVKD in the germline V gene. This CDR3 region has 14 residues. The CDR3 spells CAISSGTGSYEQYF. In DNA form, the CDR3 reads TGTGCCATCAGTTCCGGGACAGGGTCCTACGAGCAGTACTTC.

This sequence joins TRBV6-1 and TRBJ2-2; D gene unclear. V lost 2 bases to trimming and J lost 5 bases, with 15 bases between them. Germline CDR1 MNHNS, CDR2 SASEGT. The CDR3 has 16 residues. This CDR3 is CASSELGGWGTGELFF. The CDR3 DNA sequence: TGTGCCAGCAGTGAACTGGGTGGGTGGGGAACCGGGGAGCTGTTTTTT.

J is TRBJ1-5 and V is TRBV7-2, with 8 positions matching TRBD1. J was trimmed by 0 bases and V by 5 bases; bases with no gene match: 6. In germline, CDR1 is SGHTA, CDR2 FQGNSA. This CDR3 has 16 amino acids. DNA for the CDR3: TGTGCCAGCAGCCCCGGACAGGGTCATAGCAATCAGCCCCAGCATTTT. Encoded protein: CASSPGQGHSNQPQHF.

Of note for this clonotype: The junction departs from germline at one end; a sequencing error may be responsible. The genes are TRBV20-1 and TRBJ1-3, with D possibly being TRBD1 (6 bases). There are 14 residues in the CDR3. Germline assignment: CDR1 DFQATT and CDR2 SNEGSKA (reference sequence). CDR3 nucleotides: TGCAGTGCTAGTAAGGGGGTGACTGGAGACACCATATATTTT. This sequence encodes CSASKGVTGDTIYF.

This chain uses TRBV9 with TRBJ1-6; 11 nucleotides align to TRBD1. Trimming at V came to 5 bases and at J to 6 bases, leaving 4 bases not matched to a gene. This CDR3 contains 15 residues. The germline gives CDR1 SGDLS, CDR2 YYNGEE. This CDR3 reads CASRAGTGGNSPLHF. CDR3 coding DNA: TGTGCCAGCAGAGCCGGGACAGGGGGTAATTCACCCCTCCACTTT.

This clonotype turned up a few times. The chain carries TRBV7-9 and TRBJ2-7; tentative D call: TRBD2 (6 bases). Deletions cut 0 bases from V and 7 bases from J, with 13 bases between. The germline gives CDR1 SEHNR, CDR2 FQNEAQ (reference sequence). This CDR3 comprises 14 residues. For the CDR3, the DNA is TGTGCCAGCAGCTTAGCGGGGGGTTTAGGAGAGCAGTACTTC. This translates into CASSLAGGLGEQYF.

This clonotype was found a few times. The V and J genes are TRBV20-1 and TRBJ2-3, with 8 bases matching TRBD2. The V segment lost 0 bases and the J segment 4 bases; nucleotides outside the gene matches: 12. The germline gives CDR1 DFQATT, CDR2 SNEGSKA (reference sequence). The CDR3 sequence is 17 residues long. The DNA for the CDR3 is TGCAGTGCTAGAGATCTCAAGAGCGGGAGTCAACCAGATACGCAGTATTTT. It codes for CSARDLKSGSQPDTQYF.

The chain combines TRBV29-1 with TRBJ2-2; D gene unclear. The CDR3 is 11 amino acids. CDR1 and CDR2 (germline): SQVTM, ANQGSEA. Trimming pared 7 bases from V and 3 bases from J, leaving 6 bases between. The CDR3 loop reads CSATDTGELFF. DNA of the CDR3: TGCAGCGCCACCGACACCGGGGAGCTGTTTTTT.

The chain combines TRBV4-2 with TRBJ2-7; D may be TRBD1 (6 bases). Germline V lookup: CDR1 LGHNA, CDR2 YNFKEQ. V was pared by 0 bases and J by 4 bases, with 13 bases between. This CDR3 is 15 amino acids long. This CDR3 reads CASSQDQWGPYEQYF. The CDR3 nucleotides read TGTGCCAGCAGCCAAGATCAGTGGGGGCCTTACGAGCAGTACTTC.

This clonotype has only a few counts. V usage is TRBV6-5 and J usage is TRBJ2-7, with TRBD1 as a possible D gene (6 bases). The germline V gene encodes CDR1 MNHEY and CDR2 SVGAGI. This CDR3 region has 14 residues. The germline V and J ends were trimmed by 0 bases and 10 bases, with 16 bases remaining between them. The CDR3, as DNA: TGTGCCAGCAGTTACTCCGGACAGAGGCAGGCACAGTACTTC. Amino acid sequence: CASSYSGQRQAQYF.

CDR3 region: CASTPLGGRLDSYEQYF. CDR3 nucleotides: TGTGCCAGCACCCCTTTGGGGGGACGTCTGGACTCCTACGAGCAGTACTTC. The gene calls are TRBV11-3 and TRBJ2-7; D may be TRBD2 (6 bases). Trimming pared 7 bases from V and 0 bases from J, leaving 22 bases between. The CDR3 loop spans 17 amino acids. Germline values: CDR1 SGHNT, CDR2 YENEEA. Variable domain in full (rest from reference TRBV11-3 and TRBJ2-7): EAGVVQSPRYKIIEKKQPVAFWCNPISGHNTLYWYLQNLGQGPELLIRYENEEAVDDSQLPKDRFSAERLKGVDSTLKIQPAELGDSAVYLCASTPLGGRLDSYEQYFGPGTRLTVT.

The chain carries TRBV7-6 and TRBJ2-3, with 10 bases lining up with TRBD2. The CDR3 spans 17 residues. The ends lost 2 bases at V and 1 base at J; junction bases unmatched: 6. From germline, CDR1 is SGHVS and CDR2 FNYEAQ. The CDR3 loop reads CASSLTGGTSGTDTQYF. The CDR3 coding sequence is TGTGCCAGCAGCTTAACGGGGGGGACTAGCGGCACAGATACGCAGTATTTT.

The gene calls are TRBV7-9 and TRBJ1-4; D gene ambiguous. Looked up from germline, CDR1 is SEHNR and CDR2 is FQNEAQ (reference sequence). V was cut by 5 bases and J by 3 bases, with 10 bases left in between. This CDR3 is 14 amino acids long. The CDR3 spells CASSERAANEKLFF. For the CDR3, the DNA is TGTGCCAGCAGCGAACGTGCGGCTAATGAAAAACTGTTTTTT.

V gene TRBV6-1 combines with J gene TRBJ1-1; TRBD1 matches 9 bases. Germline assignment: CDR1 MNHNS and CDR2 SASEGT. V shed 3 bases, J shed 2 bases, and the junction held 4 bases outside the gene matches. CDR3 length equals 15 residues. CDR3 sequence reads: CASSEVTGGNTEAFF. For the CDR3, the DNA is TGTGCCAGCAGTGAGGTGACAGGGGGAAACACTGAAGCTTTCTTT.

This sequence joins TRBV19 and TRBJ2-7; 7 bases agree with TRBD2. The ends lost 8 bases at V and 4 bases at J; junction bases unmatched: 11. This CDR3 contains 14 residues. Germline V gene sequence: CDR1 LNHDA, CDR2 SQIVND (reference sequence). The CDR3 DNA reads as TGTGCCAGTGACCAGGGAGGGAACTCTTACGAGCAGTACTTC. Its translation: CASDQGGNSYEQYF.

This clonotype has only a few counts. This chain connects TRBV12-3 or TRBV12-4 to TRBJ1-3; maybe TRBD1 (6 bases). This CDR3 spans 13 amino acids. V gave up 5 bases and J gave up 2 bases, with 7 bases separating them. CDR3 sequence (DNA): TGTGCCAGCAGTCGGACAGCTGGAAACACCATATATTTT. It translates to CASSRTAGNTIYF.

By its share, this clonotype is medium-sized. This chain connects TRBV20-1 to TRBJ1-5, with D tentatively TRBD1 (5 bases). Trimming took off 0 bases at V and 1 base at J, with 16 bases between the two ends. Germline-derived CDR1 and CDR2 are DFQATT and SNEGSKA (reference sequence). The CDR3 is 17 amino acids. Here the CDR3 reads CSARDISRAGSNQPQHF. For the CDR3, the DNA is TGCAGTGCTAGAGATATCAGCAGGGCGGGCAGCAATCAGCCCCAGCATTTT.